One and the same sample provided the 12 T cell receptor beta chains below, sequenced in a study of blood T cell repertoires in COVID-19. Sequencing was performed with immunoSEQ multiplex PCR; in TCRdb, only in-frame clones are kept and a portion is missing. The repertoire holds approximately 270,000 clones, with over 80% as singletons. The specimen sequenced was PBMCs or T cells enriched from blood (not recorded which). All receptors come from a woman under 40 with acute COVID-19.

The chain has TRBV12-3 or TRBV12-4 and TRBJ2-7; D may be TRBD1 (5 bases). The CDR3 consists of 13 residues. Deletions cut 5 bases from V and 2 bases from J, with 10 bases between. Written as DNA, the CDR3 is TGTGCCAGCAGTCAGGGAACGGCCTACGAGCAGTACTTC. Its translation is CASSQGTAYEQYF.

For the CDR3, the DNA is TGTGCCAGCAGTTTCGGGACTCCCAACAATGAGCAGTTCTTC. Its translation is CASSFGTPNNEQFF. The gene calls are TRBV28 and TRBJ2-1; D is perhaps TRBD2 (6 bases). V shed 3 bases and J shed 5 bases, with 11 bases lying between them. Germline V CDR1 and CDR2: MDHEN, SYDVKM. The CDR3 is 14 residues long.

This chain links TRBV2 with TRBJ2-3; 11 nucleotides align to TRBD2. The CDR3 has 15 amino acids. Germline V gives CDR1 SNHLY, CDR2 FYNNEI. J was trimmed by 4 bases and V by 3 bases; bases with no gene match: 3. The CDR3 bases are TGTGCCAGCAGTGAGACTAGCGGGATCCCAGATACGCAGTATTTT. This sequence encodes CASSETSGIPDTQYF. The whole variable domain, remainder taken from reference TRBV2 and TRBJ2-3, is EPEVTQTPSHQVTQMGQEVILRCVPISNHLYFYWYRQILGQKVEFLVSFYNNEISEKSEIFDDQFSVERPDGSNFTLKIRSTKLEDSAMYFCASSETSGIPDTQYFGPGTRLTVL.

The CDR3 loop reads CASSPSRAGGSNEQFF. The CDR3 region has the DNA TGTGCCAGCAGTCCATCTAGGGCGGGAGGGTCTAATGAGCAGTTCTTC. The chain carries TRBV27 and TRBJ2-1; TRBD2 aligns across 9 bases. This CDR3 is 16 amino acids long. Looked up from germline, CDR1 is MNHEY and CDR2 is SMNVEV (reference sequence). J was trimmed by 7 bases and V by 5 bases; bases with no gene match: 12.

The rearrangement links TRBV30 to TRBJ2-3; D gene unclear. Deletions cut 8 bases from V and 4 bases from J, with 10 bases between. The germline CDR1 and CDR2 sequences are GTSNPN and SVGIG (reference sequence). The CDR3 runs 11 residues. CDR3 region: CAGKSSDTQYF. The CDR3 DNA follows: TGTGCCGGGAAGAGCTCAGATACGCAGTATTTT.

This chain links TRBV10-1 with TRBJ2-3; D remains ambiguous. Germline V lookup: CDR1 WNHNN, CDR2 SYGVQD (reference sequence). This CDR3 contains 16 residues. The V end lost 1 base, the J end lost 6 bases, and 17 bases lay between the germline ends. In DNA form, the CDR3 reads TGCGCCAGCAGTGAGTTGAGGTTAGATCGATCGGATACGCAGTATTTT. This encodes CASSELRLDRSDTQYF.

The V and J genes are TRBV29-1 and TRBJ2-5; 7 bases are a match to TRBD1. Trimming at V came to 2 bases and at J to 1 base, leaving 7 bases not matched to a gene. Germline V CDR1 and CDR2: SQVTM, ANQGSEA. There are 15 residues in the CDR3. CDR3 protein: CSVEFRDRAQETQYF. CDR3 sequence (DNA): TGCAGCGTTGAATTTCGAGACAGGGCCCAAGAGACCCAGTACTTC.

The sample holds a few counts of this clone. This rearrangement joins TRBV18 to TRBJ2-7; D perhaps matches TRBD1 (6 bases). Germline CDR1 and CDR2: KGHSH and LQKENI. CDR3 size: 13 residues. Trimming removed 5 bases at V and 2 bases at J, with 10 bases between. CDR3 amino acids: CASSKGQTYEQYF. Here the CDR3 DNA reads TGTGCCAGCTCAAAGGGACAAACCTACGAGCAGTACTTC.

The rearrangement links TRBV19 to TRBJ1-6; D not certain. The CDR3 has 12 residues. Germline values: CDR1 LNHDA, CDR2 SQIVND (reference sequence). V was pared by 10 bases and J by 8 bases, with 12 bases between. As DNA, the CDR3 is TGTGCCACCAGGCTTGACGATTCACCCCTCCACTTT. Protein: CATRLDDSPLHF.

The chain couples TRBV5-8 to TRBJ1-1, with D hard to call. Trimming removed 0 bases from V and 5 bases from J, with 11 bases in between. Germline V lookup: CDR1 SGHTS, CDR2 YDEGEE. The CDR3 is 14 residues long. The CDR3 nucleotides are TGTGCCAGCAGCTTGGAACGGGGAGGAACTGAAGCTTTCTTT. Encoded protein: CASSLERGGTEAFF.

The J gene is TRBJ2-7, the V gene TRBV7-2; TRBD1 might be the D (5 bases). The V gene's germline CDR1 is SGHTA and CDR2 FQGNSA. This CDR3 comprises 14 residues. V was shortened by 1 base and J by 1 base, with 8 bases between the two germline ends. The CDR3 is CASSLVDRSYEQYF. The CDR3, as DNA: TGTGCCAGCAGCTTAGTAGACAGATCCTACGAGCAGTACTTC.

The V call is TRBV5-1, the J call TRBJ1-5, with 10 positions matching TRBD1. V shed 5 bases and J 7 bases; nucleotides not matched to a gene: 3. CDR3 size: 13 residues. CDR1 is SGHRS, CDR2 YFSETQ, per germline. The CDR3 region is CASSKDRGQPQHF. The CDR3 bases are TGCGCCAGCAGTAAGGACAGGGGGCAGCCCCAGCATTTT.